Detailed here is one T cell receptor beta chain. Its specificity is unknown. This record comes from a study of identifying expanded T cells in peripheral blood. Whole-study findings and limits: Two-week clone count variance significantly increased as total template count grew.

Collection occurred without any documented infections or immune events in donors. There are 14 residues in the CDR3. CDR1 and CDR2 from the germline V gene are SGHRS and YFSETQ. The V and J ends lost 4 bases and 2 bases, in that order; junction bases with no gene match: 6. TCRdb's table, derived via immunoSEQ multiplex PCR, lists solely in-frame clones and lacks some. This table holds about 58,000 clones, over 85% found once. This chain links TRBV5-1 with TRBJ2-7; 7 bases are a match to TRBD1. This sequence originates from a person between 18 and 69 years old in good health. The sequenced material came from blood. The CDR3 here is CASSVDRATYEQYF. The CDR3 DNA follows: TGCGCCAGCAGCGTAGACAGGGCCACCTACGAGCAGTACTTC. The variable domain in full, completed from reference TRBV5-1 and TRBJ2-7, reads KAGVTQTPRYLIKTRGQQVTLSCSPISGHRSVSWYQQTPGQGLQFLFEYFSETQRNKGNFPGRFSGRQFSNSRSEMNVSTLELGDSALYLCASSVDRATYEQYFGPGTRLTVT.